These 19 T cell receptor beta chains came from one sample sequenced in a study of cytomegalovirus exposure and HLA in healthy donors. The PCR used 60 Vbeta and 13 Jbeta primers. Assay used: immunoSEQ multiplex PCR; TCRdb lists only in-frame clones, some missing. The sample has 150,000 to 250,000 clones; approximately 80% are singletons. Sequencing was performed on PBMCs. These receptors were collected from a boy aged 2-15 years in good health and CMV-seronegative.

This clone came up once. The chain employs TRBV7-6 and TRBJ2-5, with no clear D. The CDR3 loop spans 12 amino acids. Trimming shortened V by 5 bases and J by 5 bases, and 9 bases separated the two germline ends. Germline V gene lookup returns CDR1 SGHVS and CDR2 FNYEAQ. The CDR3 spells CASSRGGETQYF. CDR3 nucleotide sequence: TGTGCCAGCAGCCGCGGTGGGGAGACCCAGTACTTC.

The rearrangement joins TRBV5-6 to TRBJ1-4; D is undetermined. Germline V gene data show CDR1 as SGHDT and CDR2 as YYEEEE. V was pared by 6 bases and J by 7 bases, with 13 bases between. The CDR3 totals 13 residues. CDR3 amino acids: CASNPEILEKLFF. The CDR3 region has the DNA TGTGCCAGCAACCCAGAAATTCTTGAAAAACTGTTTTTT.

The chain couples TRBV2 to TRBJ2-6, with unresolved D. The CDR3 runs to 13 residues. Germline assignment: CDR1 SNHLY and CDR2 FYNNEI. V was cut by 4 bases and J by 11 bases, with 12 bases left in between. CDR3: CASSGYHEDVLTF. The CDR3 DNA follows: TGTGCCAGCAGTGGTTACCACGAGGACGTCCTGACTTTC.

The chain recombines TRBV5-6 with TRBJ2-7; possibly TRBD2 for D (6 bases). V shed 4 bases and J shed 3 bases, with 17 bases lying between them. In germline, CDR1 is SGHDT, CDR2 YYEEEE. The length of the CDR3 is 15 residues. The CDR3 sequence: CASSADPEGVYEQYF. The CDR3 nucleotides are TGTGCCAGCAGCGCTGACCCGGAGGGAGTCTACGAGCAGTACTTC.

The chain links TRBV5-1 to TRBJ2-7; possibly TRBD1 for D (6 bases). The V and J ends lost 1 base and 2 bases respectively, with 10 bases between them. Germline CDR1 and CDR2: SGHRS and YFSETQ. CDR3 length: 14 residues. CDR3 loop: CASSLTGHPYEQYF. DNA of the CDR3: TGCGCCAGCAGCTTGACAGGGCATCCCTACGAGCAGTACTTC.

This clone was found a few times. The chain carries TRBV19 and TRBJ1-5; D is uncertain. The V gene's germline CDR1 is LNHDA and CDR2 SQIVND (reference sequence). The CDR3 covers 13 residues. Trimming cost V 9 bases and J 7 bases, with 16 bases left between them. This chain's CDR3 is CARTRRCLQPQHF. For the CDR3, the DNA is TGTGCCAGAACCCGGAGATGCCTGCAGCCCCAGCATTTT. The whole variable domain, filled in from reference TRBV19 and TRBJ1-5, reads DGGITQSPKYLFRKEGQNVTLSCEQNLNHDAMYWYRQDPGQGLRLIYYSQIVNDFQKGDIAEGYSVSREKKESFPLTVTSAQKNPTAFYLCARTRRCLQPQHFGDGTRLSIL.

This sequence joins TRBV5-1 and TRBJ1-1; TRBD1 aligns across 9 bases. The CDR3 covers 16 residues. Germline CDR1 reads SGHRS; CDR2 reads YFSETQ. Losses at the gene ends were 4 bases for V and 8 bases for J; bases not matched to a gene: 15. This CDR3 reads CASSPGQGRGEREAFF. In DNA form, the CDR3 reads TGCGCCAGCAGCCCAGGACAGGGGCGGGGTGAAAGGGAAGCTTTCTTT.

The rearrangement links TRBV6-1 to TRBJ2-1, with 8 bases matching TRBD2. The CDR3 spans 13 residues. V dropped 6 bases and J dropped 8; count of bases not matched to a gene: 6. Germline V gives CDR1 MNHNS, CDR2 SASEGT. The CDR3 coding sequence is TGTGCCAGCAGACGGGGGGGTTTAGATGAGCAGTTCTTC. This encodes CASRRGGLDEQFF.

This clone was recorded only once. The V and J genes are TRBV6-1 and TRBJ2-7; the D gene is possibly TRBD2 (5 bases). Germline CDR1 MNHNS, CDR2 SASEGT. With 0 bases removed from V and 5 bases from J, the gap between germline ends came to 11 bases. The CDR3 is 14 amino acids. The CDR3 reads CASSEANVRDEQYF. In nucleotides, the CDR3 is TGTGCCAGCAGTGAAGCGAATGTGAGGGACGAGCAGTACTTC.

This chain uses TRBV5-1 with TRBJ2-1; D may be TRBD2 (6 bases). V dropped 3 bases and J dropped 0 bases, with 13 bases sitting between them. Per germline, CDR1 SGHRS and CDR2 YFSETQ. This CDR3 is 16 amino acids long. CDR3 DNA: TGCGCCAGCAGCTCCTCCCTGACTAGCTCCTACAATGAGCAGTTCTTC. This sequence encodes CASSSSLTSSYNEQFF.

J is TRBJ1-1 and V is TRBV5-1; D unclear. Germline V gives CDR1 SGHRS, CDR2 YFSETQ. Trimming took off 4 bases at V and 3 bases at J, with 19 bases between the two ends. The CDR3 loop spans 16 amino acids. The CDR3 DNA reads TGCGCCAGCAGCCCCGGGTCCCCCCGTTCGTACACTGAAGCTTTCTTT. Translation gives CASSPGSPRSYTEAFF.

The chain carries TRBV7-2 and TRBJ2-5, with 7 bases matching TRBD2. Germline-derived CDR1 and CDR2 are SGHTA and FQGNSA. This CDR3 has 15 residues. After removal of 5 bases from V and 5 bases from J, the junction contained 11 bases not matched to a gene. CDR3 DNA: TGTGCCAGCAGCATCCGACTAGCAGTACGTGAGACCCAGTACTTC. The encoded protein is CASSIRLAVRETQYF.

The chain recombines TRBV27 with TRBJ2-3, with D perhaps TRBD2 (5 bases). Germline V CDR1 and CDR2: MNHEY, SMNVEV (reference sequence). The CDR3 is made up of 13 amino acids. V gave up 8 bases and J gave up 2 bases, with 11 bases separating them. CDR3 DNA sequence: TGTGCCAGCGGAGTAGCGTACACAGATACGCAGTATTTT. Translated: CASGVAYTDTQYF.

This clone has only a few counts. The V and J genes are TRBV20-1 and TRBJ2-7, with D perhaps TRBD2 (5 bases). The CDR3 length is 11 residues. The ends were cut back, 3 bases at V and 6 bases at J, with 9 bases in the middle. Germline V gene sequence: CDR1 DFQATT, CDR2 SNEGSKA (reference sequence). CDR3 sequence reads: CSARRAGEQYF. The CDR3 DNA reads as TGCAGTGCTAGGCGGGCGGGCGAGCAGTACTTC.

The CDR3 protein is CASRQDRGNTGELFF. CDR3 in DNA: TGCGCCAGCAGGCAGGACAGGGGAAACACCGGGGAGCTGTTTTTT. The chain recombines TRBV4-3 with TRBJ2-2; 9 bases fit TRBD1. V was clipped by 6 bases and J by 2 bases; unmatched bases: 4. This CDR3 contains 15 residues. Germline CDR1 and CDR2: LGHNA and YSLEER.

This clone was observed a few times. V gene TRBV27 combines with J gene TRBJ2-7, with 8 bases identical to TRBD1. Germline trimming cut 11 bases from V and 6 bases from J; bases unmatched to any gene: 12. CDR3 length: 13 amino acids. Looked up from germline, CDR1 is MNHEY and CDR2 is SMNVEV (reference sequence). The CDR3 DNA sequence: TGTGCCCAGTGGTTAGGGGGACAGGCCGAGCAGTACTTC. Protein product: CAQWLGGQAEQYF.

This rearrangement joins TRBV28 to TRBJ1-6; D unresolved. The germline V and J ends were trimmed by 2 bases and 0 bases, with 8 bases remaining between them. The CDR3 is made up of 16 amino acids. From germline, CDR1 is MDHEN and CDR2 SYDVKM. CDR3: CASSLSGSSYNSPLHF. In DNA, the CDR3 is TGTGCCAGCAGTTTAAGCGGAAGCTCCTATAATTCACCCCTCCACTTT.

The J gene is TRBJ1-2, the V gene TRBV4-2, with D possibly TRBD1 on 6 matching bases. The ends were cut back, 1 base at V and 1 base at J, with 16 bases in the middle. The germline CDR1 and CDR2 sequences are LGHNA and YNFKEQ. The CDR3 is made up of 17 amino acids. CDR3 region: CASSQGGGRRYNYGYTF. The CDR3 nucleotides are TGTGCCAGCAGCCAAGGGGGGGGGCGACGCTATAACTATGGCTACACCTTC.

This clone turned up a few times. The CDR3: CATQGRDRGWYGYTF. For the CDR3, the DNA is TGTGCCACCCAGGGAAGGGACAGGGGGTGGTATGGCTACACCTTC. This chain uses TRBV19 with TRBJ1-2, with 11 positions matching TRBD1. The germline CDR1 and CDR2 sequences are LNHDA and SQIVND (reference sequence). The length of the CDR3 is 15 residues. J was trimmed by 5 bases and V by 10 bases; bases with no gene match: 12.